This T cell receptor (beta chain) was obtained from a study of radiation and T cells in renal cell carcinoma. Study conclusions and caveats: Top tumor clonotypes rose in blood 2 weeks post-radiation, then contracted. Without pretreatment biopsies, baseline tumor clonotype presence was undetermined.

Details on this clone: The antigen is not known.

Time point noted: blood 4 weeks post-SBRT, at nephrectomy. Treatment of the sample: 15 Gy SBRT to primary tumor, nephrectomy 4 weeks later. Nephrectomy followed 15 Gy stereotactic body radiation by 4 weeks. This table comes from immunoSEQ multiplex PCR, and its TCRdb copy is limited to in-frame clones, with some not included. The sample has 65,000 or so clones, approximately 80% seen once. Deletions cut 0 bases from V and 8 bases from J, with 12 bases between. The germline V gene encodes CDR1 SGHRS and CDR2 YFSETQ. The CDR3 consists of 14 residues. V is TRBV5-1 and J is TRBJ1-5; D remains ambiguous. Specimen: blood, collected from a patient whose treatment included radiotherapy and nephrectomy. The clonotype was recovered from a man aged 55 to 70 with renal cell carcinoma. The CDR3 here is CASSLASGNEPQHF. The CDR3, as DNA: TGCGCCAGCAGCTTGGCCTCTGGGAACGAGCCCCAGCATTTT.